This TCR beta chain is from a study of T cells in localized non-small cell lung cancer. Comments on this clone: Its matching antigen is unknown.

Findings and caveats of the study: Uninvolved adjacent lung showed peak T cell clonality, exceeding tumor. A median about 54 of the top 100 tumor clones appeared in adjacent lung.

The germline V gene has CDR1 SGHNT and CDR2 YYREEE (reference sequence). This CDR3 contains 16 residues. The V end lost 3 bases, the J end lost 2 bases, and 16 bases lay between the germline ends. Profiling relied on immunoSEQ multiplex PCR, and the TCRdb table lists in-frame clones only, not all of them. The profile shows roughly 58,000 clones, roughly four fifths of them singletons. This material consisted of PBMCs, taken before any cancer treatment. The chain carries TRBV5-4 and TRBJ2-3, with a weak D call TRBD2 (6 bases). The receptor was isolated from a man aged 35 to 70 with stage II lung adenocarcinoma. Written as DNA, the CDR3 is TGTGCCAGCAGCTCTCCGGAGCGGGCATACACAGATACGCAGTATTTT. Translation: CASSSPERAYTDTQYF. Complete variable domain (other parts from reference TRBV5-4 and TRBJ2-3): ETGVTQSPTHLIKTRGQQVTLRCSSQSGHNTVSWYQQALGQGPQFIFQYYREEENGRGNFPPRFSGLQFPNYSSELNVNALELDDSALYLCASSSPERAYTDTQYFGPGTRLTVL.